This record concerns one T cell receptor (beta chain) sequence. The sample belongs to a study of shared T cell receptors in the human thymus. This CDR3 is built from 16 residues. The ends lost 8 bases at V and 1 base at J; junction bases unmatched: 12. The germline V gene encodes CDR1 ENHRY and CDR2 SYGVKD. Only in-frame clones appear in the TCRdb table, and some are missing; sequencing was by immunoSEQ multiplex PCR. Of approximately 580,000 clones listed, more than 75% are singletons. These data also formed part of another study, on human thymus T cells. That report adds: Thymic and blood repertoires showed apparently biased V and J gene usage.

The sequenced sample was thymocytes. The chain uses TRBV10-3 and TRBJ1-1; 8 bases map to TRBD1. This clonotype originated in a boy younger than two with a congenital heart defect. This chain's CDR3 is CAIGRTGLSPNTEAFF. The DNA for the CDR3 is TGTGCCATCGGAAGGACAGGGCTAAGCCCGAACACTGAAGCTTTCTTT.